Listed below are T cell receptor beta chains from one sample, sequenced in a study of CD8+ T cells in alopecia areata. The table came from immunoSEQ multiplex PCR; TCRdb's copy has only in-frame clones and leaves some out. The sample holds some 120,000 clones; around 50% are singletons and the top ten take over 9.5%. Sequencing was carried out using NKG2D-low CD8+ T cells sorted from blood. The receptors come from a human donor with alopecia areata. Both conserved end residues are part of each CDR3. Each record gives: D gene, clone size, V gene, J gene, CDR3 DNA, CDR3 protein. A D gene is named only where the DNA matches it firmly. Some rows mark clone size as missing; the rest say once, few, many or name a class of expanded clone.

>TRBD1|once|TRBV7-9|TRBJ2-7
TGTGCCAGCAGCTTCAAGACAGGGAACGAGCAGTACTTC
CASSFKTGNEQYF
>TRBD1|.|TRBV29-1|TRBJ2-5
TGCAGCGTGAGGACAGGGGAGGAACCTGGTGAGACCCAGTACTTC
CSVRTGEEPGETQYF
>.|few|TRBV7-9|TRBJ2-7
TGTGCCAGCAGCCCCCCGCAGTTCTACGAGCAGTACTTC
CASSPPQFYEQYF
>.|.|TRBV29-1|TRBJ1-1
TGCAGCGTTGATCTGGAGGCTGAAGCTTTCTTT
CSVDLEAEAFF
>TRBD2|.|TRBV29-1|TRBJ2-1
TGCAGCGTTGAAGTAGCGGGGGGTGTCTGGGTCGGCAATGAGCAGTTCTTC
CSVEVAGGVWVGNEQFF
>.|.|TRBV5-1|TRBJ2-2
TGCGCCAGCAGTCCTTCGAACACCGGGGAGCTGTTTTTT
CASSPSNTGELFF
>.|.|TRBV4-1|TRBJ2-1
TGCGCCAGCAGCGGAGGGAATGAGCAGTTCTTC
CASSGGNEQFF
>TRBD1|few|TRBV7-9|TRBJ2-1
TGTGCCAGCAGCTTCCCCACAGGGGATGAGCAGTTCTTC
CASSFPTGDEQFF
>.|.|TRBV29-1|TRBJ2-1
TGCAGCGGTGAGGGAGAGGGCGAGAGCTCCTACAATGAGCAGTTCTTC
CSGEGEGESSYNEQFF
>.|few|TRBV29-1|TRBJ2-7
TGCAGCGTTGAATCATCGGGCACGACGTACGAGCAGTACTTC
CSVESSGTTYEQYF
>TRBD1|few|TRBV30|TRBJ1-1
TGTGCCTGGAGCGCGGACAGGGACGACACTGAAGCTTTCTTT
CAWSADRDDTEAFF
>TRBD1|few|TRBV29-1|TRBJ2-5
TGCAGCGTTGAAGAAGGGACAGGGGAAGAGACCCAGTACTTC
CSVEEGTGEETQYF
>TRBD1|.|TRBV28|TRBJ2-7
TGTGCCAGCAGCCGGACAGGGGGTAGGGACGAGCAGTACTTC
CASSRTGGRDEQYF
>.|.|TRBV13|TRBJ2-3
TGTGCCAGCAGCTTACCTACGGGAGCGGATACGCAGTATTTT
CASSLPTGADTQYF
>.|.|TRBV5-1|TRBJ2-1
TGCGCCAGCAGCTTGGTGAGTTATGAGCAGTTCTTC
CASSLVSYEQFF
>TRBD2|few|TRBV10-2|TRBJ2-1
TGCGCCAGCACGGGGGGGAGCTCCTACAATGAGCAGTTCTTC
CASTGGSSYNEQFF
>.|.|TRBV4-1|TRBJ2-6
TGCGCCAGCGCGGCTGGGGCCAACGTCCTGACTTTC
CASAAGANVLTF
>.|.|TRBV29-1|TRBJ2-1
TGCAGCGTTGGGGCCTTAGCGGACCCTGTCCCCTACAATGAGCAGTTCTTC
CSVGALADPVPYNEQFF
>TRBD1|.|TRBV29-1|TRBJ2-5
TGCAGCGTGTGGACAGGGTCACAAGAGACCCAGTACTTC
CSVWTGSQETQYF
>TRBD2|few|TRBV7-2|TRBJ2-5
TGTGCCAGCAGCTTCGGGGGGGCCGTGGAGACCCAGTACTTC
CASSFGGAVETQYF
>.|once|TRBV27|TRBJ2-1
TGTGCCACCAGCCGAGCCTCCTACAATGAGCAGTTCTTC
CATSRASYNEQFF
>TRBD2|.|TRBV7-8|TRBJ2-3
TGTGCCAGCAGCTTTCGGCGGGAGGCAACAGATACGCAGTATTTT
CASSFRREATDTQYF
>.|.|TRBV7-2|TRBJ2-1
TGTGCCAGCAGCTTAGTAGAAAATGAGCAGTTCTTC
CASSLVENEQFF
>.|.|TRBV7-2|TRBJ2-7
TGTGCCAGCAGCTTAGTTACAGGCCAAGACTACGAGCAGTACTTC
CASSLVTGQDYEQYF
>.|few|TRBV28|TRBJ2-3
TGTGCCAGCAGTTCGAATACGCAGTATTTT
CASSSNTQYF
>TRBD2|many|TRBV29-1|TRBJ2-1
TGCAGCGTGCGGCGGGGGGATAATGAGCAGTTCTTC
CSVRRGDNEQFF
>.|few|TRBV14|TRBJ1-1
TGTGCCAGCAGCCACCCGACGGGACACTACACTGAAGCTTTCTTT
CASSHPTGHYTEAFF
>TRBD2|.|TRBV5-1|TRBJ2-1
TGCGCCAGCAGCCGAAGCGGGGACTACAATGAGCAGTTCTTC
CASSRSGDYNEQFF
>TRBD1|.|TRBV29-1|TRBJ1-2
TGCAGCGTTGCGAAGGACAGGGGTCCTAACTATGGCTACACCTTC
CSVAKDRGPNYGYTF
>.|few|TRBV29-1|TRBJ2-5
TGCAGCGTTGTTTGGGGGTTGGAGACCCAGTACTTC
CSVVWGLETQYF
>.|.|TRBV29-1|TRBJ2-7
TGCAGCGTTGAAGAGTCCGGACTCAGTTCCTACGAGCAGTACTTC
CSVEESGLSSYEQYF
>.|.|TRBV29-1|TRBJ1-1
TGCAGCGTCCAGAACACTGAAGCTTTCTTT
CSVQNTEAFF
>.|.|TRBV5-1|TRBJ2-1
TGCGCCAGCAGCTTCACAGGTCACCCTCAAAATGAGCAGTTCTTC
CASSFTGHPQNEQFF
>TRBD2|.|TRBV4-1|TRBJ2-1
TGCGCCAGCAGCCAAGATTTAGCTAGCGGGGTCCACAATGAGCAGTTCTTC
CASSQDLASGVHNEQFF
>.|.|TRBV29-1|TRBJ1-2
TGCAGCGTTGAAGCAGGGAATAACTATGGCTACACCTTC
CSVEAGNNYGYTF
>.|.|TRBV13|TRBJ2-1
TGTGCCAGCAGCCTAACCGACGGGGCGGGGAGTATTGAGCAGTTCTTC
CASSLTDGAGSIEQFF
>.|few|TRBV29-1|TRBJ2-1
TGCAGCGTTGAAGTAGACACGAAGTCCTACAATGAGCAGTTCTTC
CSVEVDTKSYNEQFF
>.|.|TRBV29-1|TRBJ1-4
TGCAGCGTTGCGATCCCCCCCTCCAGAACCAATGAAAAACTGTTTTTT
CSVAIPPSRTNEKLFF
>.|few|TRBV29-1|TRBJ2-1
TGCAGCGTTGTAACAGGGGAGGGTCAGCAGTTCTTC
CSVVTGEGQQFF
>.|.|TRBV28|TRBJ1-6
TGTGCCAGCAGTTTATCGGGTAATTCACCCCTCCACTTT
CASSLSGNSPLHF
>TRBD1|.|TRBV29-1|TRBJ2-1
TGCAGCGTCGCCCCACAGGGGAGAGACAATGAGCAGTTCTTC
CSVAPQGRDNEQFF
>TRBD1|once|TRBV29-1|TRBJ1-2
TGCAGCGTGGCCCGGACAGGTGGCTACACCTTC
CSVARTGGYTF
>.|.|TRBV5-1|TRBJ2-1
TGCGCCAGCAGCCTACAGGGTGAGAATGAGCAGTTCTTC
CASSLQGENEQFF
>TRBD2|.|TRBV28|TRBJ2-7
TGTGCCAGCACCCCTAGCGGGACCCTTTACGAGCAGTACTTC
CASTPSGTLYEQYF
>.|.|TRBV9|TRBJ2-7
TGTGCCAGCAGCGTAGCGGCAGGACCTTCCTACGAGCAGTACTTC
CASSVAAGPSYEQYF